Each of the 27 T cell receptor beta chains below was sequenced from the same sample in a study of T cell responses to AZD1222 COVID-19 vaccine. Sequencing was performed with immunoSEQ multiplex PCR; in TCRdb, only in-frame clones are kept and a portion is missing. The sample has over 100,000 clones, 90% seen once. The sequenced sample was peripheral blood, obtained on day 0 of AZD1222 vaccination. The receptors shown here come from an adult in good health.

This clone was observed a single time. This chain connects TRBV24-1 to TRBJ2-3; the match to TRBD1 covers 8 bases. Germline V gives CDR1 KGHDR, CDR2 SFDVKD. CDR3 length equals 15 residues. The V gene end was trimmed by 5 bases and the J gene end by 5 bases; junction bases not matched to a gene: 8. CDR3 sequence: CATSGVRGHEDTQYF. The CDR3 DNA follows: TGTGCCACCAGTGGGGTCAGGGGGCATGAAGATACGCAGTATTTT.

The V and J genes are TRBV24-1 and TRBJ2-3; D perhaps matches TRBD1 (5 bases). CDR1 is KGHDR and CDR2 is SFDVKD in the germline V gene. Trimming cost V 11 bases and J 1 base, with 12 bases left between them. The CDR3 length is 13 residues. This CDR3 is CASQGGGTDTQYF. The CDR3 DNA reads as TGTGCCAGCCAGGGTGGAGGCACAGATACGCAGTATTTT.

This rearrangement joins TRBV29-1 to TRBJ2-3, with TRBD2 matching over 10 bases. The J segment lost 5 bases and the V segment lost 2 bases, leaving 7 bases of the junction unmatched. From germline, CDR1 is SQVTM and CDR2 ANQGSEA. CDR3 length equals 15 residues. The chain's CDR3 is CSVELAGGRGDTQYF. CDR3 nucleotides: TGCAGCGTTGAATTAGCGGGGGGCCGGGGAGATACGCAGTATTTT.

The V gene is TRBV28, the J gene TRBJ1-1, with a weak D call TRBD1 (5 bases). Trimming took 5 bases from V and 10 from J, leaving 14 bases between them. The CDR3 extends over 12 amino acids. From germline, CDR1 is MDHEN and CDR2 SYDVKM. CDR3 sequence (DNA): TGTGCCAGCAGTCCCGCCGGGGGTACAGCTTTCTTT. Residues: CASSPAGGTAFF.

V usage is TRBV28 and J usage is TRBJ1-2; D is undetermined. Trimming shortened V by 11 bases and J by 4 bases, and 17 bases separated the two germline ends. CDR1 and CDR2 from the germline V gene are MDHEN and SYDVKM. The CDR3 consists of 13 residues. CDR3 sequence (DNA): TGTGCCCTGGGGAGCAGGATAAGCTATGGCTACACCTTC. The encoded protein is CALGSRISYGYTF.

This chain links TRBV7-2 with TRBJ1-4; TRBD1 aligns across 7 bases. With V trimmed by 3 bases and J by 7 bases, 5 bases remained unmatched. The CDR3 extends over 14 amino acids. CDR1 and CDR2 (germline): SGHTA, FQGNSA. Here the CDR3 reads CASSLQGVGEKLFF. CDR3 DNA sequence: TGTGCCAGCAGCTTGCAGGGGGTCGGTGAAAAACTGTTTTTT.

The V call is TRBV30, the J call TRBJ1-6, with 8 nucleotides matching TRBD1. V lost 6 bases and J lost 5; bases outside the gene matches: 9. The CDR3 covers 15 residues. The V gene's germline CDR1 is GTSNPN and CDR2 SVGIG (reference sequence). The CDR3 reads CACGQGNSDNSPLHF. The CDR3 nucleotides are TGTGCCTGTGGACAGGGAAATTCTGATAATTCACCCCTCCACTTT.

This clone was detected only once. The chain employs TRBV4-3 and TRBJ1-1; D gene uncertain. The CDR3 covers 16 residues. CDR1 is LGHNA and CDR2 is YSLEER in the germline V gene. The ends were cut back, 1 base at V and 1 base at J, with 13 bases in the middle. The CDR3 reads CASSQVLGKSNTEAFF. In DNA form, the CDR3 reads TGCGCCAGCAGCCAAGTCTTAGGGAAGTCGAACACTGAAGCTTTCTTT.

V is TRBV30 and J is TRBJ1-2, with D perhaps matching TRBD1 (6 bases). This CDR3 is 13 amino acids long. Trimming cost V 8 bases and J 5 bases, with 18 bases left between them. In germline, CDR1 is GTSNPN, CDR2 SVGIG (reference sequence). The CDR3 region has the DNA TGTGCCCGGGGGCAGGGAGACCTTTATGGCTACACCTTC. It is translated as CARGQGDLYGYTF.

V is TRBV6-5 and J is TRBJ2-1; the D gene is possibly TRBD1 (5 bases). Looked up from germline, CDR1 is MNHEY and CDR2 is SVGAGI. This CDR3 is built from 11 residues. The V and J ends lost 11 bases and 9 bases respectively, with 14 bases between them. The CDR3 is CAASRETEQFF. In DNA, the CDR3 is TGTGCCGCTTCCAGGGAAACTGAGCAGTTCTTC.

Here the CDR3 DNA reads TGTGCCAGCAGTGACACCGGGACAGGAGAGACCCAGTACTTC. Protein sequence: CASSDTGTGETQYF. The J gene is TRBJ2-5, the V gene TRBV27; TRBD1 aligns across 8 bases. The CDR3 runs to 14 residues. Germline-derived CDR1 and CDR2 are MNHEY and SMNVEV (reference sequence). J lost 4 bases, V lost 5 bases, and 6 bases had no gene match.

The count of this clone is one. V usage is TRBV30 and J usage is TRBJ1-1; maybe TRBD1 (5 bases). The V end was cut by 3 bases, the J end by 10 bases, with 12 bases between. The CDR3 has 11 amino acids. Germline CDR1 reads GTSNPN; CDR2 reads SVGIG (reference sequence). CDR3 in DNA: TGTGCCTGGAGCCAGGACCAGGGAGCTTTCTTT. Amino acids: CAWSQDQGAFF.

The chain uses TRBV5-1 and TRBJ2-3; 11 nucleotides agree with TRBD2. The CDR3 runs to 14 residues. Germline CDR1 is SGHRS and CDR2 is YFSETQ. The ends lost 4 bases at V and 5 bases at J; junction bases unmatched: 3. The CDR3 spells CASSPGLAGDTQYF. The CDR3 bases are TGCGCCAGCAGCCCAGGACTAGCGGGAGATACGCAGTATTTT.

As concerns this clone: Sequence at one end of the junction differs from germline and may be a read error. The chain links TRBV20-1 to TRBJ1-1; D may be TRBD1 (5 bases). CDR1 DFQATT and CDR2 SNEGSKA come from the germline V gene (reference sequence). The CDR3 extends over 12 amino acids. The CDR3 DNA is TGCAGTGCTAGTCGGGGGAACCCTGAAGCTTTCTTT. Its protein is CSASRGNPEAFF.

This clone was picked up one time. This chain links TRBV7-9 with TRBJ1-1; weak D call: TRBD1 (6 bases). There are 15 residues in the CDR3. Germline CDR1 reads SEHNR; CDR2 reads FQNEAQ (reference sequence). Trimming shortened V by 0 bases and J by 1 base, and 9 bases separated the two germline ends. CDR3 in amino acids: CASSLAATGNTEAFF. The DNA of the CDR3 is TGTGCCAGCAGCTTAGCGGCGACAGGGAACACTGAAGCTTTCTTT.

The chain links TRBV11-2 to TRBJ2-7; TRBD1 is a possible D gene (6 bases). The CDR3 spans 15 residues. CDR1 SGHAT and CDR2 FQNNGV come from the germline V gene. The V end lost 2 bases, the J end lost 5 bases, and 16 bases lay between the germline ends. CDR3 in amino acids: CASSLLGQLWDEQYF. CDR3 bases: TGTGCCAGCAGCTTATTAGGACAGCTGTGGGACGAGCAGTACTTC.

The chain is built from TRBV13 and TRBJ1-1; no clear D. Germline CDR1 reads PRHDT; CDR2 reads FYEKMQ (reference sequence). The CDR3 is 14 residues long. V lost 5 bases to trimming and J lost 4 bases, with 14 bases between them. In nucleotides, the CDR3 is TGTGCCAGCAGCGCCGCAAGGGCGGTCACTGAAGCTTTCTTT. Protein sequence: CASSAARAVTEAFF.

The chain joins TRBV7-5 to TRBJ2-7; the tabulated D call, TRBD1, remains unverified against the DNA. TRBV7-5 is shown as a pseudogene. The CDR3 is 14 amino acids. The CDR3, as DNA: TGTGCCAGAAGCTTCCGACAGGGGGCCCACGAGCAGTACTTC. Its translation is CARSFRQGAHEQYF.

CDR3 coding DNA: TGTGCCAGCAGTTGGGGATCGGCTGCTGGTTCCGAGCAGTACTTC. Its protein is CASSWGSAAGSEQYF. The gene calls are TRBV27 and TRBJ2-7; unclear D gene. V was trimmed by 4 bases and J by 6 bases, leaving 19 bases between them. CDR3 length: 15 amino acids. CDR1 is MNHEY and CDR2 is SMNVEV in the germline V gene (reference sequence).

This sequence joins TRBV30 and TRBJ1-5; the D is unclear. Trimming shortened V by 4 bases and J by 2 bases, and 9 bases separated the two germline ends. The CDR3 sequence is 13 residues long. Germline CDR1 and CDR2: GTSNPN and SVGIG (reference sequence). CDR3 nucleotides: TGTGCCTGGAAACAGAAGGGCAATCAGCCCCAGCATTTT. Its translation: CAWKQKGNQPQHF.

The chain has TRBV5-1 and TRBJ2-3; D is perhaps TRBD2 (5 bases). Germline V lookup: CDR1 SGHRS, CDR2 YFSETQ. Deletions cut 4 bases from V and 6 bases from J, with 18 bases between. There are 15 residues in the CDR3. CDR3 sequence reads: CASSLRGITGDTQYF. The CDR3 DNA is TGCGCCAGCAGCCTCCGTGGGATCACGGGGGATACGCAGTATTTT. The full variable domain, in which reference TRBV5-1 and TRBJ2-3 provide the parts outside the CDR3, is KAGVTQTPRYLIKTRGQQVTLSCSPISGHRSVSWYQQTPGQGLQFLFEYFSETQRNKGNFPGRFSGRQFSNSRSEMNVSTLELGDSALYLCASSLRGITGDTQYFGPGTRLTVL.

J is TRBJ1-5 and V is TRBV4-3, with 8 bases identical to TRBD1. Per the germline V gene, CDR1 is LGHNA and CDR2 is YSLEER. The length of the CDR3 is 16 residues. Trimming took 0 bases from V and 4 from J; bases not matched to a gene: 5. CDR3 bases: TGCGCCAGCAGCCAAGATTGGGACAGGACTAATCAGCCCCAGCATTTT. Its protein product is CASSQDWDRTNQPQHF.

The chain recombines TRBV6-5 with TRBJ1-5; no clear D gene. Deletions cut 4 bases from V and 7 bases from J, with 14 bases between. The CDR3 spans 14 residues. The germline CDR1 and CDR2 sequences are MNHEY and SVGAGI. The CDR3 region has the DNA TGTGCCAGCAGTTCCCTCCAGAGTGGGCAGCCCCAGCATTTT. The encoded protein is CASSSLQSGQPQHF.

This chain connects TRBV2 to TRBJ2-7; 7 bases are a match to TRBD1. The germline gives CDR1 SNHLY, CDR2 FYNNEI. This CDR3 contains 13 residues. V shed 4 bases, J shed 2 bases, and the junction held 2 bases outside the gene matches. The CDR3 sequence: CASSVQGTYEQYF. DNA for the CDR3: TGTGCCAGCAGTGTACAGGGGACCTACGAGCAGTACTTC.

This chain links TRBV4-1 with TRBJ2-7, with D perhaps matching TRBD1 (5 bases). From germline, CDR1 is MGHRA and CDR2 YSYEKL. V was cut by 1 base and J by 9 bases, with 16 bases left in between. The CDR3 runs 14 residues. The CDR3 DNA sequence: TGCGCCAGCAGCCAAGTGACACGCGAAAGGGGGCAGTACTTC. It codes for CASSQVTRERGQYF.

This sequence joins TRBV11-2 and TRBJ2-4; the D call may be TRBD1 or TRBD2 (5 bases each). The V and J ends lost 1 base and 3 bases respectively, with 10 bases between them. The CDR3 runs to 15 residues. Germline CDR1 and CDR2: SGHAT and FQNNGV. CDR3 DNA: TGTGCCAGCAGCTTAGTTAGAGGGGACAAAAACATTCAGTACTTC. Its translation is CASSLVRGDKNIQYF.

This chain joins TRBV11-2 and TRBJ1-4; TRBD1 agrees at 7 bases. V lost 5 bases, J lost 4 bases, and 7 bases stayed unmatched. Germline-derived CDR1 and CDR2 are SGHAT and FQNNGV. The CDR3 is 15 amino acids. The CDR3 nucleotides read TGTGCCAGCAGCCTATTCAGGGGGAGTAATGAAAAACTGTTTTTT. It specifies CASSLFRGSNEKLFF.